These 19 T cell receptor beta chains came from one sample sequenced in a study of metastatic and nonmetastatic thyroid tumors. From the PCR reads, TCRdb re-called clones with MiXCR. Counted here are about 40,000 clones, about 10% occurring once; the ten biggest clones make up less than 25%. Before thyroid surgery, none of the patients had received any treatment. Input material: blood. Receptors were obtained from a female donor with papillary thyroid cancer or a benign thyroid nodule (not recorded which). Some clones in this sample may be carry-over from other donors' samples.

This clone was seen repeatedly, ten times or more. Here the CDR3 DNA reads TGTGCCAGCAGCCCTCCGCAAGCGAACACTGAAGCTTTCTTT. Protein product: CASSPPQANTEAFF. The V and J genes are TRBV12-3 or TRBV12-4 and TRBJ1-1, with D unclear. V was trimmed by 6 bases and J by 1 base, leaving 12 bases between them. The CDR3 is made up of 14 amino acids.

The chain uses TRBV29-1 and TRBJ2-7; D unclear. V shed 1 base and J shed 5 bases, with 15 bases lying between them. This CDR3 contains 14 residues. Germline CDR1 and CDR2: SQVTM and ANQGSEA. CDR3 DNA sequence: TGCAGCGTTGAAGGCGGCCCTGGGTGTCACGAGCAGTACTTC. Translated, it gives CSVEGGPGCHEQYF.

In this sample, this clone is medium-sized (0.01 to 0.1%). The chain carries TRBV5-1 and TRBJ1-1; 7 bases are a match to TRBD1. Losses at the gene ends were 0 bases for V and 7 bases for J; bases not matched to a gene: 12. There are 16 residues in the CDR3. Germline V gene sequence: CDR1 SGHRS, CDR2 YFSETQ. The CDR3 bases are TGCGCCAGCAGCTTGGGACAGGGCCCCACGGAAGGTGAAGCTTTCTTT. As protein: CASSLGQGPTEGEAFF.

The sample holds a few counts of this clone. The DNA for the CDR3 is TGTGCCACCAGTGATCCTGACTGGAGTGGTGAAGCAAAGCATTTT. The encoded protein is CATSDPDWSGEAKHF. The gene calls are TRBV24-1 and TRBJ1-5; D is ambiguous. V lost 3 bases and J 14 bases, leaving 22 bases between the germline ends. Germline values: CDR1 KGHDR, CDR2 SFDVKD. The CDR3 extends over 15 amino acids.

This clone appeared many times. The chain links TRBV10-3 to TRBJ2-1; 11 positions match TRBD2. The V gene end was trimmed by 3 bases and the J gene end by 7 bases; junction bases not matched to a gene: 8. In germline, CDR1 is ENHRY, CDR2 SYGVKD. The CDR3 is 16 residues long. CDR3 nucleotide sequence: TGTGCCATCAGTGATCAGGCTAGCGGGAGGTGGAATGAGCAGTTCTTC. This encodes CAISDQASGRWNEQFF.

Ten or more counts support this clone. The chain couples TRBV18 to TRBJ1-3, with D unclear. The CDR3 consists of 14 residues. Looked up from germline, CDR1 is KGHSH and CDR2 is LQKENI. V was clipped by 3 bases and J by 0 bases, with 6 bases between them. The CDR3 reads CASSPGVSGNTIYF. CDR3 sequence (DNA): TGTGCCAGCTCACCCGGGGTCTCTGGAAACACCATATATTTT.

This clone has ten or more counts. The DNA of the CDR3 is TGCAGTGCTAAAAGAGTAAGCTCCTACAATGAGCAGTTCTTC. Protein product: CSAKRVSSYNEQFF. The chain couples TRBV20-1 to TRBJ2-1, with D unresolved. CDR1 and CDR2 from the germline V gene are DFQATT and SNEGSKA (reference sequence). V was shortened by 4 bases and J by 0 bases, with 10 bases between the two germline ends. This CDR3 has 14 amino acids.

The V and J genes are TRBV20-1 and TRBJ1-3, with D uncertain. The CDR3 extends over 15 amino acids. Trimming left V 0 bases short and J 0 bases short, with 9 bases between. CDR1 and CDR2 from the germline V gene are DFQATT and SNEGSKA (reference sequence). CDR3 in amino acids: CSARDEKRSGNTIYF. The CDR3 nucleotides read TGCAGTGCTAGAGATGAAAAGCGCTCTGGAAACACCATATATTTT.

This clone was seen many times. Within the sample, other DNA sequences also encode this same CDR3. V gene TRBV20-1 combines with J gene TRBJ2-5, with 13 nucleotides matching TRBD2. The CDR3 length is 14 residues. Germline CDR1 reads DFQATT; CDR2 reads SNEGSKA (reference sequence). The CDR3 DNA reads TGCAGCGCTTATGGACTAGCGGGAGTGGAGACCCAGTACTTC. Its protein product is CSAYGLAGVETQYF.

This clone was seen at least ten times. This chain joins TRBV6-5 and TRBJ2-3, with 7 bases that match TRBD2. The CDR3 extends over 12 amino acids. Unmatched junction bases numbered 0, after V lost 2 bases and J lost 7 bases. CDR1 is MNHEY and CDR2 is SVGAGI in the germline V gene. CDR3 nucleotide sequence: TGTGCCAGCAGTTACAGCGGGAATACGCAGTATTTT. The encoded protein is CASSYSGNTQYF.

This clone was counted at least ten times. The chain combines TRBV30 with TRBJ2-7; the D gene is possibly TRBD2 (5 bases). CDR3 length equals 16 residues. The V end was cut by 0 bases, the J end by 3 bases, with 18 bases between. In germline, CDR1 is GTSNPN, CDR2 SVGIG (reference sequence). CDR3 residues: CAWSVILLGSVYEQYF. CDR3 in DNA: TGTGCCTGGAGTGTCATCCTACTAGGGTCCGTCTACGAGCAGTACTTC.

The gene calls are TRBV7-2 and TRBJ2-2; 8 bases are a match to TRBD1. Germline lookup yields CDR1 SGHTA and CDR2 FQGNSA. The junction had 12 bases not matched to a gene; V was cut back by 2 bases and J by 7 bases. This CDR3 comprises 17 residues. CDR3 nucleotide sequence: TGTGCCAGCAGCTTAAGCCTAACGACAGGGGTGGTCGGGGAGCTGTTTTTT. The encoded protein is CASSLSLTTGVVGELFF.

The sample holds many counts of this clone. The V call is TRBV2, the J call TRBJ2-2; the D gene is possibly TRBD2 (5 bases). CDR1 is SNHLY, CDR2 FYNNEI, per germline. The V and J ends lost 0 bases and 7 bases respectively, with 12 bases between them. The CDR3 length is 15 residues. DNA for the CDR3: TGTGCCAGCAGTGAAGCGCGTACGGGGAACGGGGAGCTGTTTTTT. Protein sequence: CASSEARTGNGELFF.

This clone was detected many times. The rearrangement uses TRBV11-1 and TRBJ2-3; the D gene could be TRBD1 or TRBD2 (6 bases each). The CDR3 runs to 16 residues. CDR1 and CDR2 (germline): SGHAT, FQDESV (reference sequence). The ends were cut back, 3 bases at V and 2 bases at J, with 15 bases in the middle. This CDR3 is CASSFMEGGLTDTQYF. The DNA for the CDR3 is TGTGCCAGCAGCTTTATGGAGGGGGGTCTCACAGATACGCAGTATTTT.

This clone occurred many times. The genes are TRBV6-5 and TRBJ2-5; the match to TRBD2 covers 7 bases. CDR1 MNHEY and CDR2 SVGAGI come from the germline V gene. The CDR3 totals 18 residues. V lost 0 bases, J lost 4 bases, and 14 bases stayed unmatched. The CDR3 DNA reads TGTGCCAGCAGTTACTCCCCCCATGCGGGCGGGGGAAGAGAGACCCAGTACTTC. This encodes CASSYSPHAGGGRETQYF.

In this sample, this clone turned up many times. The V gene is TRBV7-2, the J gene TRBJ2-1; D unresolved. The CDR3 sequence is 14 residues long. V was cut by 4 bases and J by 2 bases, with 9 bases left in between. CDR1 SGHTA and CDR2 FQGNSA come from the germline V gene. The CDR3 loop is CASSSVAAYNEQFF. The CDR3 DNA follows: TGTGCCAGCAGCTCGGTAGCAGCCTACAATGAGCAGTTCTTC.

The rearrangement joins TRBV5-6 to TRBJ2-7; the D gene is possibly TRBD2 (5 bases). The germline gives CDR1 SGHDT, CDR2 YYEEEE. The length of the CDR3 is 16 residues. V shed 5 bases and J shed 3 bases, with 21 bases lying between them. The CDR3 coding sequence is TGTGCCAGCAGAACCTGGAGGTCCTACGGCAGCTACGAGCAGTACTTC. This codes for CASRTWRSYGSYEQYF.

Ten or more counts support this clone. This chain uses TRBV20-1 with TRBJ1-5; D not certain. This CDR3 is 13 amino acids long. Per germline, CDR1 DFQATT and CDR2 SNEGSKA (reference sequence). Trimming removed 1 base from V and 4 bases from J, with 8 bases in between. CDR3 in DNA: TGCAGTGCTAGAGGGAGGGATAATCAGCCCCAGCATTTT. Protein product: CSARGRDNQPQHF.

This clone was seen only a few times. This could be a read error, since a much larger clone is one nucleotide away. V and J are TRBV19 and TRBJ2-7; 8 bases are a match to TRBD1. CDR1 is LNHDA and CDR2 is SQIVND in the germline V gene (reference sequence). The CDR3 totals 14 residues. V lost 5 bases to trimming and J lost 5 bases; unmatched junction nucleotides: 8. As DNA, the CDR3 is TGTGCCAGTAGTTCGGACAGGGTACCCCACGAGCAGTACTTC. Translated, it gives CASSSDRVPHEQYF.